Listed below are T cell receptor beta chains from one sample, sequenced in a study of cytomegalovirus exposure and HLA in healthy donors. Measured with immunoSEQ multiplex PCR; TCRdb has only the in-frame clones, and not every one. Of some 260,000 clones in the sample, around 90% were seen once. What was sequenced was PBMCs. These receptors all come from a woman in her thirties in good health and CMV-seronegative. CDR3s include the opening cysteine and the closing phenylalanine or tryptophan. D genes are given only for firm matches. Only some rows state a clone size, as once, few, many or a class for expanded clones.

>.|.|TRBV28|TRBJ2-7
CASSQAPGLGGYEQYF
TGTGCCAGCAGTCAAGCTCCAGGGTTAGGAGGCTACGAGCAGTACTTC
>.|once|TRBV7-9|TRBJ2-7
CASSSSEYEQYF
TGTGCCAGCAGCTCGTCGGAATACGAGCAGTACTTC
>TRBD2|.|TRBV27|TRBJ2-1
CASSLRGTNSYNEQFF
TGTGCCAGCAGTTTACGCGGGACTAACTCCTACAATGAGCAGTTCTTC
>.|few|TRBV7-9|TRBJ2-7
CASSWGLAYEQYF
TGTGCCAGCAGCTGGGGCTTAGCCTACGAGCAGTACTTC
>.|.|TRBV7-9|TRBJ1-4
CASSFFTPAFNEKLFF
TGTGCCAGCAGCTTTTTCACCCCGGCATTTAATGAAAAACTGTTTTTT
>.|.|TRBV29-1|TRBJ2-2
CSARPKGGDRNTGELFF
TGCAGCGCAAGACCGAAGGGGGGGGACAGGAACACCGGGGAGCTGTTTTTT
>.|once|TRBV7-9|TRBJ2-2
CASSLGTVNTGELFF
TGTGCCAGCAGCTTAGGAACAGTGAACACCGGGGAGCTGTTTTTT
>TRBD2|.|TRBV19|TRBJ2-3
CASSIVAGPTDTQYF
TGTGCCAGTAGTATTGTAGCGGGGCCCACAGATACGCAGTATTTT
>.|.|TRBV27|TRBJ2-3
CASSHEPTLHTDTQYF
TGTGCCAGCAGCCACGAGCCTACACTCCACACAGATACGCAGTATTTT
>.|.|TRBV7-2|TRBJ2-1
CASSPWGGPYNEQFF
TGTGCCAGCAGCCCTTGGGGGGGGCCCTACAATGAGCAGTTCTTC
>TRBD1|.|TRBV7-9|TRBJ1-2
CASSSGTDYGYTF
TGTGCCAGCAGCTCCGGGACAGACTATGGCTACACCTTC
>.|.|TRBV7-9|TRBJ2-3
CASSLGADTQYF
TGTGCCAGCAGCTTAGGAGCAGATACGCAGTATTTT
>TRBD2|once|TRBV2|TRBJ2-2
CASHGLAGGDTGELFF
TGTGCCAGCCACGGACTAGCGGGAGGAGACACCGGGGAGCTGTTTTTT
>.|.|TRBV28|TRBJ2-7
CASSLTGQGYEQYF
TGTGCCAGCAGCCTTACAGGGCAGGGCTACGAGCAGTACTTC
>.|.|TRBV9|TRBJ1-1
CASSVGSGGMNTEAFF
TGTGCCAGCAGCGTAGGATCCGGGGGTATGAACACTGAAGCTTTCTTT
>TRBD2|.|TRBV7-9|TRBJ2-1
CASSSSGGSSYNEQFF
TGTGCCAGCAGCTCCTCTGGCGGGAGCTCCTACAATGAGCAGTTCTTC
>TRBD2|.|TRBV27|TRBJ2-1
CASSLTAGGSHNEQFF
TGTGCCAGCAGTTTAACAGCGGGAGGGTCCCACAATGAGCAGTTCTTC
>.|.|TRBV19|TRBJ2-7
CASSMRDHGGEQYF
TGTGCCAGTAGTATGAGGGACCATGGTGGGGAGCAGTACTTC
>.|.|TRBV6-1|TRBJ2-1
CASSADGRRNNEQFF
TGTGCCAGCAGTGCGGACGGACGAAGAAACAATGAGCAGTTCTTC
>TRBD2|once|TRBV5-4|TRBJ2-7
CASSTASGSYEQYF
TGTGCCAGCAGCACCGCTAGCGGGAGCTACGAGCAGTACTTC
>.|.|TRBV7-2|TRBJ1-2
CASSLVVNNRREGYTF
TGTGCCAGCAGCTTAGTAGTAAATAACAGACGGGAAGGCTACACCTTC
>.|once|TRBV25-1|TRBJ2-7
CASSEPGMSYEQYF
TGTGCCAGCAGTGAGCCAGGGATGAGCTACGAGCAGTACTTC
>.|.|TRBV19|TRBJ1-5
CASSIKGVTGNQPQHF
TGTGCCAGTAGTATAAAGGGGGTTACGGGAAATCAGCCCCAGCATTTT
>TRBD1|.|TRBV5-1|TRBJ2-2
CASSSQGASVTGELFF
TGCGCCAGCAGCTCCCAGGGGGCATCTGTCACCGGGGAGCTGTTTTTT
>TRBD1|once|TRBV2|TRBJ2-7
CASSESGTGGFHEQYF
TGTGCCAGCAGTGAAAGTGGGACAGGGGGCTTCCACGAGCAGTACTTC
>.|.|TRBV18|TRBJ2-7
CASSPVTGLSSPSYEQYF
TGTGCCAGCTCACCAGTGACAGGCCTATCAAGCCCTTCCTACGAGCAGTACTTC
>.|.|TRBV12-5|TRBJ2-7
CASGLVPSFSYEQYF
TGTGCTAGTGGTTTGGTACCTAGCTTTTCCTACGAGCAGTACTTC
>.|.|TRBV10-3|TRBJ2-7
CAISESSGTTYEQYF
TGTGCCATCAGTGAGTCTTCAGGGACGACCTACGAGCAGTACTTC
>.|.|TRBV7-2|TRBJ2-3
CASSLWTAERDTQYF
TGTGCCAGCAGCTTGTGGACGGCGGAACGAGATACGCAGTATTTT
>.|.|TRBV27|TRBJ2-1
CASSLASSYNEQFF
TGTGCCAGCAGTTTGGCTAGCTCCTACAATGAGCAGTTCTTC
>TRBD1|.|TRBV28|TRBJ1-4
CASSGDSLGEKLFF
TGTGCCAGCAGTGGGGACAGCCTAGGTGAAAAACTGTTTTTT
>TRBD2|once|TRBV7-3|TRBJ2-1
CASSESPTSGTYNEQFF
TGTGCCAGCAGCGAAAGCCCGACTAGCGGGACGTACAATGAGCAGTTCTTC
>TRBD1|.|TRBV7-2|TRBJ1-5
CASSLVRQGNQPQHF
TGTGCCAGCAGCTTAGTCCGACAGGGGAATCAGCCCCAGCATTTT
>.|.|TRBV7-2|TRBJ2-7
CASSVRDPREQYF
TGTGCCAGCAGCGTCCGGGACCCGCGGGAGCAGTACTTC
>.|once|TRBV10-2|TRBJ2-5
CASRDFQETQYF
TGCGCCAGCAGGGACTTCCAAGAGACCCAGTACTTC
>TRBD1|.|TRBV15|TRBJ2-7
CATSRRQGAYEQYF
TGTGCCACCAGCAGAAGACAGGGTGCCTACGAGCAGTACTTC
>.|.|TRBV2|TRBJ2-2
CASKEGPNTGELFF
TGTGCCAGCAAAGAGGGGCCGAACACCGGGGAGCTGTTTTTT